This TCR beta chain came from a study of Ad26.COV2.S vaccination and SARS-CoV-2 variants (dated by TCRdb to the early 2020s). About the full investigation: Sequencing of the TCRbeta repertoire served to evaluate the specificity and breadth of SARS-CoV-2-reactive T cell receptors following Ad26.COV2.S vaccination. The TCR-sequenced set comprised about 30 samples: around 20 Ad26.COV2.S vaccine recipients, 5 placebo recipients and 8 SARS-CoV-2 convalescent individuals. General findings and caveats noted by the study authors: Compared with placebo recipients, Ad26.COV2.S recipients showed higher spike-specific TCR breadth (P = 0.0014). After vaccination, spike-specific CD8+ and CD4+ T cell responses were reported to show substantial breadth. It was noted by the authors that total T cell responses may have been underestimated by the TCR breadth and depth analyses. Vaccine and placebo recipients had similar non-spike TCR breadth, a finding consistent with the vaccine containing only spike.

The time point tag for this specimen amounts to: individuals recovered from natural SARS-CoV-2 infection. The immunoSEQ Assay was used to sequence TCRbeta CDR3 regions. After extraction, genomic DNA underwent amplification by bias-controlled multiplex PCR, followed by high-throughput sequencing. From the authors' description of their analysis: To quantify the absolute abundance of every unique TCRbeta CDR3 region, sequences were collapsed and filtered. T cell fraction was estimated by normalization of TCRbeta template counts to usable DNA, with usable DNA being measured through amplification of reference genes present in all nucleated cells. Repertoire TCRs were annotated as SARS-CoV-2-specific by exact matching of V gene, CDR3 amino acid sequence and J gene to a known reactive TCR set. MIRA supplied the reference SARS-CoV-2 TCR set, which was filtered for enrichment in COVID-19-positive ImmuneCODE repertoires so that public or cross-reactive TCRs were removed. Using the MIRA antigens, annotated TCRs were further analysed by specific ORF or by position within an ORF. Depth was the summed frequency of annotated unique rearrangements, while breadth was defined as annotated unique rearrangements over total unique productive rearrangements. TCR breadth was compared between groups using two-sided Wilcoxon rank-sum tests. TCRdb re-hosts the immuneACCESS table, in-frame sequences only. Its copies lack some clones; in the studies checked, an unresolved V gene accounts for under half of them, and the cause for the rest is not known. V and J calls and clone size are those listed in that table; D and trimming were worked out from the DNA. This sample comprises about 180,000 clones, roughly 89% of them detected only once. Clones ranked in the top ten supply 4.5% to 7.5% of the sample.

From cysteine to phenylalanine, the CDR3 is 16 amino acids long. Only the CDR3 DNA is retained, 48 bases long and in frame from the first base. Per the germline V gene, SGHTA is the CDR1 and FQGTGA is the CDR2. Between the V and J ends, shortened by 1 base and 0 bases respectively, the junction contains 9 bases. A word on this clone: The antigen it recognizes is unknown. Base qualities were left out, and no much larger clone turns up one base away.

Here the chain combines TRBV7-3 and TRBJ2-2; the D gene cannot be resolved reliably. Source: peripheral blood, taken after recovery from COVID-19. The source is a human donor who had recovered from COVID-19. The nucleotide sequence reads TGTGCCAGCAGCTTAATTACAGCTTCGAACACCGGGGAGCTGTTTTTT. It codes for CASSLITASNTGELFF.